A selection of T cell receptor beta chains follows, all from one sample in a study of blood T cells in healthy people across ages. Via MiXCR, TCRdb re-called the 5' RACE reads, giving one row per CDR3 protein. The table has about 970,000 distinct CDR3 sequences, just over 50% seen once. The specimen was blood. These receptors were obtained from a woman aged 60-75 years in good health. Each CDR3 is given with its conserved first and last residue. Fields, in order: D gene, J gene, V gene, clone size, CDR3 DNA, CDR3 protein. The D gene is left open where the match is weak. Rows may omit the clone size; those that give it use once, few, many or a size class.

TRBD1 | TRBJ1-1 | TRBV10-3 | . | TGTGCCATCAGACAGGGGCCCGACACTGAAGCTTTCTTT | CAIRQGPDTEAFF
TRBD1 | TRBJ1-4 | TRBV4-2 | . | TGTGCCAGCAGCCAAGGAGTTACAGGGGACGGGGGGTTTGTTAAACTGTTTTTT | CASSQGVTGDGGFVKLFF
. | TRBJ2-1 | TRBV12-3/TRBV12-4 | few | TGTGCCAGCAGTTTGGGTCCCAGGGTCGTCAAAATCGGGCAGTTCTTC | CASSLGPRVVKIGQFF
. | TRBJ2-3 | TRBV3-1 | . | TGTGCCAGCAGCCAAACAGGGTCCATCACAGATACGCAGTATTTT | CASSQTGSITDTQYF
. | TRBJ2-7 | TRBV7-2 | few | TGTGCCAGCAGCTTCGACTCCGGCTTATACGAGCAGTACTTC | CASSFDSGLYEQYF
. | TRBJ2-7 | TRBV7-9 | . | TGTGCCAGCAAAGCAGTATCTTCTTACGAGCAGTACTTC | CASKAVSSYEQYF
. | TRBJ2-7 | TRBV27 | few | TGTGCCAGCAGTCCCCGGCGCGTCTTCTACGAGCAGTACTTC | CASSPRRVFYEQYF
. | TRBJ2-1 | TRBV7-8 | . | TGTGCCAGCAGCTTAGCGCTGGCGGTGGGAGCCCCTAATGAGCAGTTCTTC | CASSLALAVGAPNEQFF
. | TRBJ2-1 | TRBV7-2 | few | TGTGCCAGCAGCGCCTTTAGCGACAGCTCCTACAATGAGCAGTTCTTC | CASSAFSDSSYNEQFF
TRBD2 | TRBJ2-5 | TRBV12-3/TRBV12-4 | few | TGTGCCAGCAGTTCTCTTATCGGGCTAGCGGGACAAGAGACCCAGTACTTC | CASSSLIGLAGQETQYF
TRBD1 | TRBJ2-5 | TRBV20-1 | once | TGCAGTGCTAGACCGGACAGGGAATACGGGACCCAGTACTTC | CSARPDREYGTQYF
. | TRBJ2-5 | TRBV7-9 | . | TGTGCCAGCAGCCCCTCCGACAGGTCTATCCATGAGACCCAGTACTTC | CASSPSDRSIHETQYF
. | TRBJ2-2 | TRBV28 | few | TGTGCCAGCAGTTTCCATACCAACACCGGGGAGCTGTTTTTT | CASSFHTNTGELFF
TRBD2 | TRBJ2-7 | TRBV3-1 | . | TGTGCCAGCAGCCAAGACCCAATCTTAAGCGGGAGGTACTACAATGAGCAGTACTTC | CASSQDPILSGRYYNEQYF
. | TRBJ2-1 | TRBV2 | . | TGTGCCAGCAGCGTTCAGTTCTTC | CASSVQFF
TRBD1 | TRBJ2-7 | TRBV18 | many | TGTGCCAGCTCACACGTGGGGACAGGGGTTCACGAGCAGTACTTC | CASSHVGTGVHEQYF
. | TRBJ2-1 | TRBV20-1 | once | TGCAGTGCTACCCTGACCTGGCGCCTATCCAATGAGCAGTTCTTC | CSATLTWRLSNEQFF
TRBD1 | TRBJ2-7 | TRBV6-2/TRBV6-3 | few | TGTGCCAGCAGTACATGGACAGGGAGAAGCTCCTACGAGCAGTACTTC | CASSTWTGRSSYEQYF
. | TRBJ2-7 | TRBV7-8 | . | TGTGCCAGCAGCCGATGGCAGGGGGGCTACGAGCAGTACTTC | CASSRWQGGYEQYF
. | TRBJ2-7 | TRBV30 | . | TGTGCCTCCGGACGGGGCCTTGAGCAGTACTTC | CASGRGLEQYF
. | TRBJ2-3 | TRBV12-3/TRBV12-4 | few | TGTGCCAGCAGTTATGGGTCGGGTCCCGATTATACGCAGTATTTT | CASSYGSGPDYTQYF
. | TRBJ2-7 | TRBV20-1 | once | TGCAGTGCCAAGAAGCAGGGAGCTCTAGGCGAGCAGTACTTC | CSAKKQGALGEQYF
. | TRBJ2-3 | TRBV3-1 | . | TGTGCCAGCCCCCACCCCCGGGGGGCCTCAGATACGCAGTATTTT | CASPHPRGASDTQYF
. | TRBJ2-7 | TRBV4-1 | . | TGCGCCAGCAGCCAATTTCACACACCGGAGCAGTACTTC | CASSQFHTPEQYF
TRBD2 | TRBJ2-7 | TRBV15 | . | TGTGCCACCAGCAAGGGACTAGCGGTCTACAATGAGCAGTACTTC | CATSKGLAVYNEQYF
. | TRBJ2-7 | TRBV7-9 | . | TGTGCCAGCAGCTTGACCGGACAGACCTCCTACGAGCAGTACTTC | CASSLTGQTSYEQYF
TRBD2 | TRBJ2-3 | TRBV6-2/TRBV6-3 | . | TGTGCCAGCAGTTACTCGAGAGTGGGAGGGCCTTCCACAGATACGCAGTATTTT | CASSYSRVGGPSTDTQYF
. | TRBJ2-1 | TRBV18 | . | TGTGCCAGCTCACCCCTGGACCTGCCCTGGGAGCCGTTCTTC | CASSPLDLPWEPFF
TRBD2 | TRBJ2-1 | TRBV4-2 | . | TGTGCCAGCAGCCAATTTACTAGCGCGACCTCCTACAATGAGCAGTTCTTC | CASSQFTSATSYNEQFF
TRBD2 | TRBJ2-1 | TRBV20-1 | . | TGCAGTGCTTCCCCCCCTACTAGCGGGAGGGGTAATGAGCAGTTCTTC | CSASPPTSGRGNEQFF
TRBD1 | TRBJ2-7 | TRBV5-1 | few | TGCGCCAGCAGCTTTCCAGGGGGCATACGGGAGCAGTACTTC | CASSFPGGIREQYF
. | TRBJ2-1 | TRBV6-2/TRBV6-3 | . | TGTGCCAGCAGTTACAGGATTGGCGGTTCCTACAATGAGCAGTTCTTC | CASSYRIGGSYNEQFF
TRBD2 | TRBJ2-1 | TRBV11-1 | . | TGTGCCAGCAGCTTAGCGCAGTTAGCGGGAGTGAGAAATGAGCAGTTCTTC | CASSLAQLAGVRNEQFF
. | TRBJ1-6 | TRBV5-1 | . | TGCGCCAGCAGCCCTACCGGGGGCGACTATAATTCACCCCTCCACTTT | CASSPTGGDYNSPLHF
. | TRBJ1-5 | TRBV6-6 | . | TGTGCCAGCAGTTACTCGCTGAGGGTTGGCCAGCCCCAGCATTTT | CASSYSLRVGQPQHF
. | TRBJ2-7 | TRBV11-2 | . | TGTGCCAGCACCTTACATAATACGGATTACGAGCAGTACTTC | CASTLHNTDYEQYF
. | TRBJ2-5 | TRBV19 | . | TGTGCCAGTAGTATTGACAGGACTTGTGGTGAGCAGTACTTC | CASSIDRTCGEQYF
. | TRBJ2-7 | TRBV27 | . | TGTGCCAGCAGTAAGCGATTCGGGGATTACGAGCAGTACTTC | CASSKRFGDYEQYF
. | TRBJ2-1 | TRBV5-1 | . | TGCGCCAGCAGCTTGGGGAGTTTTAATGAGCAGTTCTTC | CASSLGSFNEQFF
. | TRBJ1-1 | TRBV6-2/TRBV6-3 | . | TGTGCCAGCAGTGCCCCGACTCATCTGGGGACTGAAGCTTTCTTT | CASSAPTHLGTEAFF
TRBD2 | TRBJ2-1 | TRBV4-3 | few | TGCGCCAGCAGCCATAGGATTAGCGGGAGTCCTGACCGAGAGGAGGATGAGCAGTTCTTC | CASSHRISGSPDREEDEQFF
. | TRBJ2-6 | TRBV5-1 | . | TGCGCCAGCAGCATGCAAGCAGGGGCCAACGTCCTGACTTTC | CASSMQAGANVLTF
. | TRBJ1-1 | TRBV29-1 | few | TGCAGCGTCGCCGTTACTAACAGGGAAAACACTGAAGCTTTCTTT | CSVAVTNRENTEAFF
. | TRBJ1-6 | TRBV7-9 | few | TGTGCCAGCAGCTTAGAGGGGAAGCCCTATAATTCACCCCTCCACTTT | CASSLEGKPYNSPLHF
. | TRBJ1-2 | TRBV4-1 | few | TGCGCCAGCAGCATCGGGACACGGCCTAATGCTAACTATGGCTACACCTTC | CASSIGTRPNANYGYTF
TRBD2 | TRBJ2-7 | TRBV20-1 | . | TGCAGTGCTCGACTAGCGGGAGGCCTCTCCTACGAGCAGTACTTC | CSARLAGGLSYEQYF
. | TRBJ1-4 | TRBV2 | . | TGTGCCAGCAGTGTACCCCAAACCGGGACCTTTTTTCGGGGACTGTTTTTT | CASSVPQTGTFFRGLFF
TRBD1 | TRBJ1-2 | TRBV6-2/TRBV6-3 | . | TGTGCCAGCAGTGACCAGGGGGCAGGTGGCTACACCTTC | CASSDQGAGGYTF
. | TRBJ1-5 | TRBV29-1 | . | TGCAGCGTGGGGAAAGGGCAGCCCCAGCATTTT | CSVGKGQPQHF
. | TRBJ1-5 | TRBV6-2/TRBV6-3 | . | TGTGCCAGCAGTTATTGGAGAGATCAGCCCCAGCATTTT | CASSYWRDQPQHF
. | TRBJ1-5 | TRBV28 | once | TGTGCCAGCAGATTTTTGGCGGGAGGGGGGCAGCCCCAGCATTTT | CASRFLAGGGQPQHF
TRBD2 | TRBJ2-7 | TRBV12-3/TRBV12-4 | . | TGTGCCTCCCGAGCCAGCGGGGGATCTCACGAGCAGTACTTC | CASRASGGSHEQYF